This TCR beta chain was identified during a study of T cells in Graves' hyperthyroidism and ophthalmopathy (dated by TCRdb to about 2019). Background on the whole study: Peripheral blood was collected at initial diagnosis, before any treatment. To identify distinguishing TCR V-J signatures, a discovery cohort of around 100 patients was used, comprising fewer than 45 with Graves' ophthalmopathy and 57 with stable Graves' hyperthyroidism. Thyroid tissue and blood T-cell repertoires from over 5 Graves' hyperthyroidism patients were also compared in the study. TCR Vbeta CDR3 sequencing of 120 to 150 peripheral blood samples (over 40 ophthalmopathy, 75 hyperthyroidism and approximately 17 progressor patients) is reported in the paper. An independent validation cohort of under 20 hyperthyroidism patients and approximately 16 patients who later progressed to ophthalmopathy tested prospective prediction of ophthalmopathy. For training and testing, the approximately 92 patients in the discovery cohort were randomly divided in a 7:3 ratio. Following sampling, methimazole starting at 30 mg daily was given to hyperthyroidism patients, and high-dose intravenous methylprednisolone was given to ophthalmopathy patients. The study at large found these results: A 13 V-J signature model separated ophthalmopathy from stable hyperthyroidism, with approximately 87% sensitivity and about 81% specificity in cross-validation and 80%/75% in testing. No statistical method was used to set the sample size in advance, and investigators knew the group allocation. Blood samples also contained most of the expanded thyroid clonotypes (frequency above 0.001), which suggests that blood repertoires may reflect thyroid immune responses. During validation, the model predicted progression to ophthalmopathy a median of around 7 months ahead of onset, with almost 71% sensitivity and almost 75% specificity.

The TCR beta CDR3 regions were amplified from the RNA transcripts. The TCR CDR3 was subjected to a first round of RT-PCR using the HTBI primer set and the Qiagen OneStep RT-PCR kit. The libraries were constructed in a second round of multiplex PCR and then size-selected and purified. The libraries were sequenced on an Illumina HiSeq2000 using paired-end 100 bp reads. As for the authors' bioinformatics: Raw data were processed with SOAPnuke, discarding reads with adapters, uncalled bases, mean Phred below 15, or no exact constant-primer or identifier match. High-quality paired reads were merged with COPE v1.2.5, and unique nucleotide sequences were defined as clonotypes. MiTCR v1.1 was used to align the clonotypes against IMGT TRBV, TRBD and TRBJ reference segments. The analysis included only V-J combinations with a frequency above 0.0001, which together covered 99% to 99.2% of the repertoires. A TCS score was defined as the ratio of F50 (clonal expansion) to E x V (chaos), with BLOSUM62-based TCRdist applied between CDR3 peptides within each V-J. Welch's t-statistics and random forest reduced roughly 500 V-J features to 10 to 15, which were used in a naive Bayes classifier (R e1071). The public sequencing data were trimmed at Q25 with fastp and processed into clonotypes with MiXCR by TCRdb, which kept only in-frame beta chains. For every CDR3 protein sequence, its rows merge into one entry that carries the most common genes and DNA. The V and J calls, along with clone size, are taken from TCRdb and not from the paper's own processing. The sample table records around 340,000 distinct CDR3 sequences; about a sixth of these occur just once. The ten largest clones represent 30% to 35% of the sample.

Based on the germline V gene, the CDR1 and CDR2 sequences are MNHNS and SASEGT. The CDR3 goes from the cysteine to the phenylalanine over 17 residues. The only DNA kept is the CDR3, 51 bases in frame from the first base. Trimmed from V: 5 bases; trimmed from J: 9 bases; junction bases lacking a gene match: 18. Hyperthyroidism patients were newly diagnosed, had a disease duration of under 2 months, and were aged 18 to 65 years. Patients with uncontrolled infections, other autoimmune diseases, pregnancy or lactation were excluded. Diagnoses relied on clinical symptoms, serum thyroxine and TRAb, thyroid ultrasound and orbital computed tomography. Blood from progressor patients was drawn when they were first diagnosed with hyperthyroidism, before any ophthalmopathy symptoms appeared. Ficoll-Paque density gradient centrifugation was used to isolate PBMCs from about 10 ml of fresh peripheral blood. Progressor patients were first diagnosed with Graves' hyperthyroidism and then developed ophthalmopathy during follow-up. Total RNA was extracted with Trizol reagent, and quality was checked on an Agilent 2100 Bioanalyzer.

At least ten counts were recorded for this clonotype. No antigen is known for it. No base quality values were provided; no much bigger clone lies one nucleotide off. The sequence links TRBV6-1 to TRBJ2-1, with 8 central nucleotides matching TRBD1. The source is a young woman with Graves' hyperthyroidism that later progressed to Graves' ophthalmopathy. Sequenced: blood. The CDR3: CASSFRIPGQVTTEQFF. The DNA sequence is given as TGTGCCAGCAGTTTCCGGATTCCGGGACAGGTTACTACTGAGCAGTTCTTC.